These 15 T cell receptor beta chains share one sample of origin, sequenced in a study of T cell responses to AZD1222 COVID-19 vaccine. The data were produced by immunoSEQ multiplex PCR, yet TCRdb's version contains in-frame clones alone and is incomplete. The table includes some 100,000 clones, 88% detected once. The sample here was peripheral blood, taken on day 0 of MenACWY control vaccination. All receptors derive from an adult in good health.

CDR3 in amino acids: CASSEPRGGTEAFF. CDR3 nucleotides: TGCGCCAGCAGCGAGCCAAGGGGTGGAACTGAAGCTTTCTTT. This chain links TRBV4-3 with TRBJ1-1, with D perhaps TRBD1 (5 bases). The germline gives CDR1 LGHNA, CDR2 YSLEER. This CDR3 spans 14 amino acids. V gave up 5 bases and J gave up 5 bases, with 15 bases separating them.

The V gene is TRBV20-1, the J gene TRBJ1-6; 12 positions agree with TRBD1. This CDR3 region has 17 residues. Germline V CDR1 and CDR2: DFQATT, SNEGSKA (reference sequence). After removal of 3 bases from V and 9 bases from J, the junction contained 12 bases not matched to a gene. This CDR3 is CSASDAAWDRGLSPLHF. The CDR3 coding sequence is TGCAGTGCTAGTGACGCTGCCTGGGACAGGGGGCTTTCACCCCTCCACTTT.

V and J are TRBV4-3 and TRBJ2-7, with TRBD1 identical over 9 bases. Germline V lookup: CDR1 LGHNA, CDR2 YSLEER. The CDR3 extends over 15 amino acids. V trimming: 1 base; J trimming: 7 bases; junction bases outside the gene matches: 8. The CDR3 spells CASSQAGQGSGEQYF. The CDR3 coding sequence is TGCGCCAGCAGCCAAGCCGGACAGGGGTCAGGAGAGCAGTACTTC.

The CDR3 protein is CASVSGGGNTEAFF. CDR3 bases: TGTGCCAGCGTGTCAGGGGGCGGTAACACTGAAGCTTTCTTT. The chain is built from TRBV28 and TRBJ1-1; 8 positions match TRBD1. Germline CDR1 MDHEN, CDR2 SYDVKM. Unmatched junction bases numbered 7, after V lost 8 bases and J lost 2 bases. The CDR3 is 14 amino acids.

This chain joins TRBV9 and TRBJ2-2, with 7 positions matching TRBD2. Germline CDR1 is SGDLS and CDR2 is YYNGEE. Trimming at V came to 1 base and at J to 7 bases, leaving 19 bases not matched to a gene. The CDR3 runs 19 residues. For the CDR3, the DNA is TGTGCCAGCAGCGTACACCAGGGCCCGGCGGGGGTTACGGGCGGGGAGCTGTTTTTT. Translated: CASSVHQGPAGVTGGELFF.

This chain joins TRBV19 and TRBJ2-7; D is perhaps TRBD1 or TRBD2 (6 bases each). In germline, CDR1 is LNHDA, CDR2 SQIVND (reference sequence). Trimming took off 7 bases at V and 3 bases at J, with 22 bases between the two ends. The CDR3 runs to 16 residues. Written as DNA, the CDR3 is TGTGCCAGTACCCGAGACGGGGGCTCCAGTGTCTACGAGCAGTACTTC. It encodes CASTRDGGSSVYEQYF.

This clone was detected a few times. The rearrangement joins TRBV27 to TRBJ2-7; D call uncertain. This CDR3 is 12 amino acids long. With 8 bases removed from V and 0 bases from J, the gap between germline ends came to 8 bases. Germline values: CDR1 MNHEY, CDR2 SMNVEV (reference sequence). The CDR3 loop reads CASFASSYEQYF. Written as DNA, the CDR3 is TGTGCCAGCTTCGCCAGCTCCTACGAGCAGTACTTC.

The chain carries TRBV6-5 and TRBJ1-1; TRBD1 aligns across 8 bases. Losses at the gene ends were 7 bases for V and 11 bases for J; bases not matched to a gene: 9. The CDR3 consists of 12 residues. Germline assignment: CDR1 MNHEY and CDR2 SVGAGI. CDR3 residues: CASTGPQGGAFF. In nucleotides, the CDR3 is TGTGCCAGCACCGGACCACAGGGGGGGGCTTTCTTT.

This chain links TRBV28 with TRBJ2-6, with D tentatively TRBD1 (7 bases). V was shortened by 5 bases and J by 0 bases, with 17 bases between the two germline ends. The germline CDR1 and CDR2 sequences are MDHEN and SYDVKM. The CDR3 extends over 18 amino acids. CDR3 sequence (DNA): TGTGCCAGCAGTCCCTACAGGGGCGGGATCTCTGGGGCCAACGTCCTGACTTTC. Translated: CASSPYRGGISGANVLTF.

J is TRBJ1-5 and V is TRBV3-1 (or the pseudogene TRBV3-2), with D possibly matching TRBD1 (5 bases). The CDR3 runs to 13 residues. Between the trimmed V and J ends, which lost 1 base and 4 bases, there was a span of 5 bases. Germline lookup yields CDR1 LGHDT and CDR2 YNNKEL (reference sequence). As DNA, the CDR3 is TGTGCCAGCAGCCAAGGGGGGAATCAGCCCCAGCATTTT. This encodes CASSQGGNQPQHF.

The J gene is TRBJ2-7, the V gene TRBV2, with 11 bases that match TRBD1. J was trimmed by 5 bases and V by 4 bases; bases with no gene match: 4. This CDR3 region has 14 residues. The germline V gene has CDR1 SNHLY and CDR2 FYNNEI. The CDR3 bases are TGTGCCAGCAGTGCGGACAGGGGGCTCCACGAGCAGTACTTC. Translating gives CASSADRGLHEQYF. Complete variable domain (other parts from reference TRBV2 and TRBJ2-7): EPEVTQTPSHQVTQMGQEVILRCVPISNHLYFYWYRQILGQKVEFLVSFYNNEISEKSEIFDDQFSVERPDGSNFTLKIRSTKLEDSAMYFCASSADRGLHEQYFGPGTRLTVT.

J is TRBJ1-2 and V is TRBV12-5; D ambiguous. CDR1 LGHNT and CDR2 FRNRAP come from the germline V gene. The CDR3 is 14 residues long. Trimming shortened V by 0 bases and J by 3 bases, and 8 bases separated the two germline ends. CDR3 sequence (DNA): TGTGCTAGTGGTTTGGTAGGGCGGGACTATGGCTACACCTTC. Translated, it gives CASGLVGRDYGYTF.

The chain has TRBV5-1 and TRBJ1-2; 11 bases agree with TRBD1. CDR3 length equals 17 residues. The V gene's germline CDR1 is SGHRS and CDR2 YFSETQ. The J segment lost 6 bases and the V segment lost 4 bases, leaving 14 bases of the junction unmatched. The CDR3 nucleotides read TGCGCCAGCAGCAAGGAGCCTCCCGGGACAGGGGGAGATGGCTACACCTTC. Translation gives CASSKEPPGTGGDGYTF. The full variable domain, its missing parts supplied by reference TRBV5-1 and TRBJ1-2, is KAGVTQTPRYLIKTRGQQVTLSCSPISGHRSVSWYQQTPGQGLQFLFEYFSETQRNKGNFPGRFSGRQFSNSRSEMNVSTLELGDSALYLCASSKEPPGTGGDGYTFGSGTRLTVV.

The rearrangement uses TRBV6-5 and TRBJ2-7; D is possibly TRBD2 (6 bases). Germline assignment: CDR1 MNHEY and CDR2 SVGAGI. This CDR3 contains 13 residues. Trimming stripped 4 bases from V and 7 bases from J, with 14 bases between. This chain's CDR3 is CASSLLAGWEQYF. As DNA, the CDR3 is TGTGCCAGCAGTTTACTAGCAGGTTGGGAGCAGTACTTC.

This chain links TRBV5-1 with TRBJ2-1, with 7 nucleotides matching TRBD2. CDR3 size: 16 residues. Germline V CDR1 and CDR2: SGHRS, YFSETQ. Unmatched junction bases numbered 9, after V lost 4 bases and J lost 2 bases. CDR3 sequence reads: CASSTPSGGPYNEQFF. CDR3 DNA: TGCGCCAGCAGCACCCCTAGCGGAGGTCCCTACAATGAGCAGTTCTTC.